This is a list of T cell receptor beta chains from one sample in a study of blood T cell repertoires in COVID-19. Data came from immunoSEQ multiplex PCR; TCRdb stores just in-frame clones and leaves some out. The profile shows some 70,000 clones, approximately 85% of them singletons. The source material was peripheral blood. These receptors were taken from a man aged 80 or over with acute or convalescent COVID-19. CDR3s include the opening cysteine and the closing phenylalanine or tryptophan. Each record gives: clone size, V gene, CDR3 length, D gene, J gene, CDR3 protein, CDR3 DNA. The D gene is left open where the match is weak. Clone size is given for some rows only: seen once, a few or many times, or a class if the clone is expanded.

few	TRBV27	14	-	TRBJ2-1	CASSLMSSYNEQFF	TGTGCCAGCAGTTTAATGAGCTCCTACAATGAGCAGTTCTTC
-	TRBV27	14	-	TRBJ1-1	CASSFIGGNTEAFF	TGTGCCAGCAGTTTCATCGGGGGGAACACTGAAGCTTTCTTT
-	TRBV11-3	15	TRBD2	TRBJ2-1	CASSFTSGLYNEQFF	TGTGCCAGCAGCTTCACTAGCGGCTTATACAATGAGCAGTTCTTC
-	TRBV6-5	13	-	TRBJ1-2	CASRQETSYGYTF	TGTGCCAGCAGACAGGAAACGAGCTATGGCTACACCTTC
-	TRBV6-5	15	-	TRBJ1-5	CASSYSRSGVQPQHF	TGTGCCAGCAGTTACTCGAGATCCGGGGTTCAGCCCCAGCATTTT
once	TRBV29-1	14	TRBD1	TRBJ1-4	CSVTGVGTNEKLFF	TGCAGCGTGACAGGGGTTGGGACTAATGAAAAACTGTTTTTT
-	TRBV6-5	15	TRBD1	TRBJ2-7	CASSTPGQGAGEQYF	TGTGCCAGCAGCACGCCGGGACAGGGGGCAGGCGAGCAGTACTTC
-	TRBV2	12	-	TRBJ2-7	CASSEALYEQYF	TGTGCCAGCAGTGAAGCTCTCTACGAGCAGTACTTC
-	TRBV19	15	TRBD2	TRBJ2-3	CASSRTSGSTDTQYF	TGTGCCAGTAGTCGGACTAGCGGGAGCACAGATACGCAGTATTTT
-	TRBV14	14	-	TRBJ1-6	CASSNLRDNSPLHF	TGTGCCAGCAGCAACCTTCGGGATAATTCACCCCTCCACTTT
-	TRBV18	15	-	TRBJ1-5	CASSPWGGVGQPQHF	TGTGCCAGCTCACCTTGGGGGGGAGTAGGGCAGCCCCAGCATTTT
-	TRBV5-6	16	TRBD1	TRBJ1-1	CASSRGGGASDTEAFF	TGTGCCAGCAGCCGAGGAGGGGGCGCTTCGGACACTGAAGCTTTCTTT
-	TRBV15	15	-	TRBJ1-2	CATSRDYWGGYGYTF	TGTGCCACCAGCAGAGATTACTGGGGCGGCTATGGCTACACCTTC
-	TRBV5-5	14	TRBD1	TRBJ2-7	CASSEIGGSYEQYF	TGTGCCAGCTCGGAGATAGGGGGCAGCTACGAGCAGTACTTC
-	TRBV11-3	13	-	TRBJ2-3	CASSLRGGDTQYF	TGTGCCAGCAGCTTAAGGGGGGGGGATACGCAGTATTTT
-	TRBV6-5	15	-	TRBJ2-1	CASSYSAGTYNEQFF	TGTGCCAGCAGTTACTCGGCAGGCACCTACAATGAGCAGTTCTTC
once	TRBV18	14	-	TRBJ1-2	CASSRGTTDYGYTF	TGTGCCAGCTCAAGAGGAACTACCGACTATGGCTACACCTTC
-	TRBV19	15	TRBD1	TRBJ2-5	CASSRRTGGRETQYF	TGTGCCAGTAGTCGGCGGACAGGGGGAAGAGAGACCCAGTACTTC
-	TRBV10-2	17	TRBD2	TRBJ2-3	CAAKGTSGGRGHNTQYF	TGCGCCGCGAAGGGGACTAGCGGGGGTCGGGGGCACAATACGCAGTATTTT
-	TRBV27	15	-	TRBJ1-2	CASRTSGGGNYGYTF	TGTGCCAGCAGGACCTCGGGGGGGGGCAACTATGGCTACACCTTC
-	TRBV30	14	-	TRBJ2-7	CAWSVAGLGGEQYF	TGTGCCTGGAGTGTAGCTGGGCTAGGCGGGGAGCAGTACTTC
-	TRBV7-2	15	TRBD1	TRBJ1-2	CASSGGQGKSEGYTF	TGTGCCAGCAGCGGCGGACAGGGAAAGTCGGAGGGCTACACCTTC
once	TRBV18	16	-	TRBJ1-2	CASSPGRAAFNYGYTF	TGTGCCAGCTCACCGGGCAGAGCGGCTTTTAACTATGGCTACACCTTC
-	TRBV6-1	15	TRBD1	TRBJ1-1	CASSEDRGPYTEAFF	TGTGCCAGCAGTGAGGACAGGGGGCCGTACACTGAAGCTTTCTTT
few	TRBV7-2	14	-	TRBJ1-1	CASSLGDRTREAFF	TGTGCCAGCAGCTTAGGCGACAGAACTCGTGAAGCTTTCTTT
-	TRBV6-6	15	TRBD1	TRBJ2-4	CASSYSRGRENIQYF	TGTGCCAGCAGTTACTCAAGGGGGCGGGAAAACATTCAGTACTTC
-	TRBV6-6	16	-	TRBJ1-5	CASSPEQGASNQPQHF	TGTGCCAGCAGCCCTGAGCAGGGCGCGAGCAATCAGCCCCAGCATTTT
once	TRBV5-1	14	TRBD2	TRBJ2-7	CASSLGAGGGEQYF	TGCGCCAGCAGCTTGGGGGCGGGAGGAGGGGAGCAGTACTTC
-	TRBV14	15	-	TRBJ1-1	CASSQHRGRGTEAFF	TGTGCCAGCAGCCAACATAGGGGGAGGGGCACTGAAGCTTTCTTT
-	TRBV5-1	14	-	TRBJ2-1	CASSLGDIGNEQFF	TGCGCCAGCAGCTTGGGGGACATCGGAAATGAGCAGTTCTTC
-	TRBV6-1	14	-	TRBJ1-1	CASREGGQNTEAFF	TGTGCCAGCAGGGAAGGGGGGCAGAACACTGAAGCTTTCTTT
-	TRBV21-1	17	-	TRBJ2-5	CASSKPRPGTVPETQYF	TGTGCCAGCAGCAAACCTAGGCCCGGGACAGTCCCCGAGACCCAGTACTTC
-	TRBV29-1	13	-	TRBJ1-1	CSHRPQMGTEAFF	TGCAGCCATCGCCCACAGATGGGCACTGAAGCTTTCTTT
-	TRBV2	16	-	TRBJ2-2	CASSPPRGGVTGELFF	TGTGCCAGCAGTCCCCCCCGAGGGGGAGTCACCGGGGAGCTGTTTTTT
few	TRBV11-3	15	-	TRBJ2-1	CASSLEQVAYNEQFF	TGTGCCAGCAGCTTAGAACAGGTGGCCTACAATGAGCAGTTCTTC
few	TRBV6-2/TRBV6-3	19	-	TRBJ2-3	CASSYSFEEGRLSTDTQYF	TGTGCCAGCAGTTACTCCTTCGAGGAGGGGAGGTTGAGCACAGATACGCAGTATTTT
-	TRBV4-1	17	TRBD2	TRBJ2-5	CASSHIVLAGVQETQYF	TGCGCCAGCAGCCATATAGTCTTAGCGGGAGTACAAGAGACCCAGTACTTC
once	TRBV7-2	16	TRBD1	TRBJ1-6	CASSLSPGQGNSPLHF	TGTGCCAGCAGCTTATCGCCGGGACAGGGTAATTCACCCCTCCACTTT
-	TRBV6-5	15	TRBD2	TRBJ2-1	CASGGGTSSYNEQFF	TGTGCCAGCGGCGGTGGGACTAGCTCCTACAATGAGCAGTTCTTC
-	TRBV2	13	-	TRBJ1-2	CASSESGAEGYTF	TGTGCCAGCAGTGAATCAGGGGCTGAGGGCTACACCTTC
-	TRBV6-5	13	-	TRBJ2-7	CATRGGSSYEQYF	TGTGCCACCAGGGGCGGGAGCTCCTACGAGCAGTACTTC
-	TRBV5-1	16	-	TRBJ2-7	CASSVDTGVTSYEQYF	TGCGCCAGCAGTGTGGACACGGGAGTTACCTCCTACGAGCAGTACTTC
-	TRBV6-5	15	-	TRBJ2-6	CASGPPRVGANVLTF	TGTGCCAGCGGTCCTCCCCGAGTTGGGGCCAACGTCCTGACTTTC
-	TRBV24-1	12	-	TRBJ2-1	CATVDRNNEQFF	TGTGCCACCGTCGACAGAAACAATGAGCAGTTCTTC
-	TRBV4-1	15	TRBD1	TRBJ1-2	CASSHPDRGNYGYTF	TGCGCCAGCAGCCACCCGGACAGGGGGAACTATGGCTACACCTTC
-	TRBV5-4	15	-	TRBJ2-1	CASSLGGTAYNEQFF	TGTGCCAGCAGCTTGGGAGGAACCGCCTACAATGAGCAGTTCTTC
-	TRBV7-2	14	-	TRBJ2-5	CASSRSGVQETQYF	TGTGCCAGCAGCCGTAGCGGCGTGCAAGAGACCCAGTACTTC
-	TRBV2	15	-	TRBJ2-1	CASSERGFPDNEQFF	TGTGCCAGCAGTGAAAGGGGATTCCCCGACAATGAGCAGTTCTTC
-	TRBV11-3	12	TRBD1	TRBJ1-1	CASSSRTGQAFF	TGTGCCAGCAGCTCTCGGACAGGTCAAGCTTTCTTT
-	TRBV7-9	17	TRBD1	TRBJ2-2	CASSLKGGTGVTGELFF	TGTGCCAGCAGCTTAAAGGGCGGGACAGGGGTCACCGGGGAGCTGTTTTTT
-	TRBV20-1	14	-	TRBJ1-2	CSASPIGGGNGYTF	TGCAGTGCTAGTCCCATAGGGGGAGGGAATGGCTACACCTTC
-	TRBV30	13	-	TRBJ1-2	CAWSVSPGYGYTF	TGTGCCTGGAGTGTATCGCCGGGATATGGCTACACCTTC
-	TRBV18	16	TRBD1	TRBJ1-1	CASSPFDYRGTSEAFF	TGTGCCAGCTCACCATTCGATTACAGGGGCACCTCGGAAGCTTTCTTT